The sequence of this TCR beta chain was determined in a study of technical replicates of blood from a few donors. The CDR3 spans 12 residues. With 2 bases removed from V and 7 bases from J, the gap between germline ends came to 8 bases. In germline, CDR1 is MRHNA, CDR2 SNTAGT. Data came from immunoSEQ multiplex PCR; TCRdb stores just in-frame clones and leaves some out. This sample yields approximately 50,000 clones, of which more than 95% are seen a single time; approximately 0.4% belongs to the top ten. The chain uses TRBV6-4 and TRBJ1-1, with D uncertain. This sequence was found in a human donor in good health. The source material was T cells isolated from PBMCs. As DNA, the CDR3 is TGTGCCAGCAGTGACGGCCGGGGTGAAGCTTTCTTT. It is translated as CASSDGRGEAFF.